These 27 T cell receptor beta chains came from one sample sequenced in a study of T cells in tuberculosis. Here immunoSEQ multiplex PCR was the method, and the copy in TCRdb shows in-frame clones only, minus some. The sample contains some 41,000 clones, 85% to 95% of which appear only once. Sequencing input: PBMCs. Source of these receptors: a donor aged 5 to 30 with latent tuberculosis or without tuberculosis infection. Some clones in this sample may be carry-over from other donors' samples.

The chain uses TRBV21-1 and TRBJ2-6; the table's D call, TRBD2, has no DNA check behind it. TRBV21-1 is a pseudogene segment. The CDR3 spans 15 residues. CDR3 sequence reads: CASSRERPGANVLTF. DNA of the CDR3: TGTGCCAGCAGCCGCGAACGCCCTGGGGCCAACGTCCTGACTTTC.

The gene calls are TRBV19 and TRBJ2-7, with TRBD1 matching over 9 bases. Trimming at V came to 4 bases and at J to 3 bases, leaving 10 bases not matched to a gene. Germline V gives CDR1 LNHDA, CDR2 SQIVND (reference sequence). This CDR3 contains 16 residues. CDR3 amino acids: CASSTGTGNLIYEQYF. The CDR3 DNA sequence: TGTGCCAGTAGTACAGGGACAGGGAACCTCATCTACGAGCAGTACTTC.

V usage is TRBV7-8 and J usage is TRBJ1-1; D gene unclear. The CDR3 contains 14 residues. V gave up 2 bases and J gave up 10 bases, with 17 bases separating them. Per germline, CDR1 SGHVS and CDR2 FQNEAQ. The CDR3 DNA reads TGTGCCAGCAGCTTAAGCGGAACTGTGGGTGTAGCTTTCTTT. Protein sequence: CASSLSGTVGVAFF.

This chain links TRBV27 with TRBJ1-1, with TRBD1 matching over 7 bases. The CDR3 is 16 amino acids. The germline gives CDR1 MNHEY, CDR2 SMNVEV (reference sequence). The J segment lost 8 bases and the V segment lost 2 bases, leaving 14 bases of the junction unmatched. The CDR3 sequence is CASSLRPDRVGGEAFF. The CDR3, as DNA: TGTGCCAGCAGTTTAAGGCCCGACAGGGTTGGGGGCGAAGCTTTCTTT.

The rearrangement links TRBV5-4 to TRBJ2-1; maybe TRBD1 (5 bases). The CDR3 spans 18 residues. Trimming pared 0 bases from V and 4 bases from J, leaving 20 bases between. The germline gives CDR1 SGHNT, CDR2 YYREEE (reference sequence). CDR3 nucleotide sequence: TGTGCCAGCAGCTTGGGTGGGTCTGGACAAAAGTCTTACAATGAGCAGTTCTTC. The encoded protein is CASSLGGSGQKSYNEQFF. Complete variable domain (other parts from reference TRBV5-4 and TRBJ2-1): ETGVTQSPTHLIKTRGQQVTLRCSSQSGHNTVSWYQQALGQGPQFIFQYYREEENGRGNFPPRFSGLQFPNYSSELNVNALELDDSALYLCASSLGGSGQKSYNEQFFGPGTRLTVL.

The rearrangement joins TRBV14 to TRBJ2-5; maybe TRBD2 (6 bases). Germline V gives CDR1 SGHDN, CDR2 FVKESK. V dropped 5 bases and J dropped 0 bases, with 22 bases sitting between them. CDR3 length equals 18 residues. The CDR3: CASSNISRDWGYQETQYF. For the CDR3, the DNA is TGTGCCAGCAGCAACATCAGCCGGGACTGGGGGTACCAAGAGACCCAGTACTTC.

V usage is TRBV10-3 and J usage is TRBJ1-2; no definite D call. The CDR3 extends over 13 amino acids. Trimming removed 3 bases from V and 8 bases from J, with 13 bases in between. CDR1 ENHRY and CDR2 SYGVKD come from the germline V gene. CDR3 DNA: TGTGCCATCAGTGAAAGTCTCAGCGGCGGCTACACCTTC. It is translated as CAISESLSGGYTF.

The DNA for the CDR3 is TGTGCCAGCAGCCAGGCTATTAACACTGAAGCTTTCTTT. It specifies CASSQAINTEAFF. The chain uses TRBV7-9 and TRBJ1-1, with D unresolved. Looked up from germline, CDR1 is SEHNR and CDR2 is FQNEAQ (reference sequence). The CDR3 has 13 amino acids. Trimming pared 5 bases from V and 2 bases from J, leaving 9 bases between.

V and J are TRBV6-6 and TRBJ2-4, with D tentatively TRBD1 (6 bases). The germline gives CDR1 MNHNY, CDR2 SVGAGI (reference sequence). V lost 6 bases to trimming and J lost 1 base, with 10 bases between them. CDR3 length equals 14 residues. The DNA of the CDR3 is TGTGCCAGCAGCCCAGGGGAGGCCAAAAACATTCAGTACTTC. This codes for CASSPGEAKNIQYF.

This clone was recorded once. The chain is built from TRBV6-1 and TRBJ2-7; a weak D match, TRBD1 (5 bases). The CDR3 is made up of 17 amino acids. Trimming took 4 bases from V and 0 from J, leaving 19 bases between them. Germline lookup yields CDR1 MNHNS and CDR2 SASEGT. CDR3 DNA: TGTGCCAGCAGTGCCTGGATGGTGACAGCGAGCTCCTACGAGCAGTACTTC. Its translation: CASSAWMVTASSYEQYF.

This chain uses TRBV9 with TRBJ2-7; a weak D match, TRBD2 (5 bases). With 3 bases removed from V and 0 bases from J, the gap between germline ends came to 10 bases. The CDR3 is made up of 14 amino acids. The germline gives CDR1 SGDLS, CDR2 YYNGEE. The CDR3 DNA is TGTGCCAGCAGCGCGGACTCCTACTCCTACGAGCAGTACTTC. Its protein product is CASSADSYSYEQYF.

This sequence joins TRBV27 and TRBJ1-1; unclear D gene. V lost 2 bases and J lost 1, with 8 bases in between. The CDR3 has 14 residues. Per germline, CDR1 MNHEY and CDR2 SMNVEV (reference sequence). Written as DNA, the CDR3 is TGTGCCAGCAGTTTAAAGCCAGGGAACACTGAAGCTTTCTTT. As protein: CASSLKPGNTEAFF.

This clone was counted a single time. The chain has TRBV7-8 and TRBJ2-7; 7 positions agree with TRBD1. This CDR3 is 15 amino acids long. J lost 0 bases, V lost 3 bases, and 5 bases had no gene match. CDR1 is SGHVS and CDR2 is FQNEAQ in the germline V gene. The CDR3 region is CASSFHRGPSYEQYV. CDR3 nucleotides: TGTGCCAGCAGCTTCCACAGGGGACCCTCCTACGAGCAGTACGTC.

The rearrangement joins TRBV27 to TRBJ1-6, with 8 nucleotides matching TRBD1. Germline CDR1 and CDR2: MNHEY and SMNVEV (reference sequence). J gave up 9 bases and V 2 bases, and 6 bases lay outside the gene matches. The CDR3 totals 15 residues. CDR3 nucleotides: TGTGCCAGCAGTTTACTGGGGACAGGTGTTTCACCCCTCCACTTT. It specifies CASSLLGTGVSPLHF.

The chain couples TRBV2 to TRBJ2-5; 7 bases align to TRBD1. Germline CDR1 reads SNHLY; CDR2 reads FYNNEI. This CDR3 comprises 14 residues. Unmatched junction bases numbered 8, after V lost 6 bases and J lost 4 bases. The CDR3 DNA reads as TGTGCCAGCAGCGGGGACAGCAGGCCAGAGACCCAGTACTTC. Translated: CASSGDSRPETQYF.

The chain's CDR3 is CASSFTSGSYEQYF. In DNA, the CDR3 is TGTGCCAGCAGCTTTACTAGCGGCTCCTACGAGCAGTACTTC. This rearrangement joins TRBV7-2 to TRBJ2-7; TRBD2 agrees at 8 bases. The CDR3 is made up of 14 amino acids. The junction had 1 base not matched to a gene; V was cut back by 3 bases and J by 0 bases. The germline gives CDR1 SGHTA, CDR2 FQGNSA.

Here the CDR3 reads CAIHTGTGWYEQYV. The CDR3 DNA is TGTGCCATACACACCGGGACAGGGTGGTACGAGCAGTACGTC. The chain joins TRBV10-3 to TRBJ2-7; 9 bases line up with TRBD1. CDR1 is ENHRY and CDR2 is SYGVKD in the germline V gene. The CDR3 covers 14 residues. The junction had 10 bases not matched to a gene; V was cut back by 9 bases and J by 4 bases.

The CDR3 DNA reads TGCGCCAGCCGTAAGGGCACAGGGGGTTACGATTACAATGAGCAGTTCTTC. This sequence encodes CASRKGTGGYDYNEQFF. V is TRBV10-2 and J is TRBJ2-1; TRBD1 matches at 8 bases. V was pared by 8 bases and J by 4 bases, with 16 bases of the junction left unmatched. The CDR3 contains 17 residues. Germline-derived CDR1 and CDR2 are WSHSY and SAAADI.

The V call is TRBV11-2, the J call TRBJ2-7; 7 bases are shared with TRBD2. This CDR3 contains 16 residues. Germline CDR1 SGHAT, CDR2 FQNNGV. The trim removed 6 bases at V and 2 bases at J, leaving 13 bases unmatched. CDR3 coding DNA: TGTGCCAGCAGGAGTCCGGGGGGTGGTGGCCCCTACGAGCAGTACTTC. This encodes CASRSPGGGGPYEQYF. The full variable domain, rest sourced from reference TRBV11-2 and TRBJ2-7, is EAGVAQSPRYKIIEKRQSVAFWCNPISGHATLYWYQQILGQGPKLLIQFQNNGVVDDSQLPKDRFSAERLKGVDSTLKIQPAKLEDSAVYLCASRSPGGGGPYEQYFGPGTRLTVT.

The V gene is TRBV4-1, the J gene TRBJ2-3; possibly TRBD1 for D (5 bases). Germline-derived CDR1 and CDR2 are MGHRA and YSYEKL. This CDR3 has 13 amino acids. V lost 0 bases to trimming and J lost 13 bases, with 14 bases between them. The CDR3 bases are TGCGCCAGCAGCCAAGAGGTGTCAGGGAAGGAGTATTTT. This gives the protein CASSQEVSGKEYF.

The chain couples TRBV30 to TRBJ2-6; possibly TRBD1 for D (5 bases). Trimming cost V 3 bases and J 2 bases, with 14 bases left between them. The CDR3 sequence is 16 residues long. The germline gives CDR1 GTSNPN, CDR2 SVGIG (reference sequence). The CDR3 bases are TGTGCCTGGAGGAAGGGGTCTGTTGCTGGGGCCAACGTCCTGACTTTC. Amino acid sequence: CAWRKGSVAGANVLTF.

The genes are TRBV18 and TRBJ2-6; 7 bases agree with TRBD1. From germline, CDR1 is KGHSH and CDR2 LQKENI. V shed 3 bases, J shed 4 bases, and the junction held 9 bases outside the gene matches. This CDR3 is built from 17 residues. CDR3 nucleotide sequence: TGTGCCAGCTCACCTGGGAAGGGGGCGGCAGGGGCCAACGTCCTGACTTTC. Translating it yields CASSPGKGAAGANVLTF.

The CDR3 sequence is CASSYSGRSNCTGTEAFF. CDR3 coding DNA: TGTGCCAGCAGTTACTCCGGGCGTTCCAACTGTACAGGGACTGAAGCTTTCTTT. The chain couples TRBV6-7 to TRBJ1-1; D is possibly TRBD1 (6 bases). TRBV6-7 is reported as an ORF; its role is uncertain. The V end lost 0 bases, the J end lost 5 bases, and 22 bases lay between the germline ends. This CDR3 has 18 amino acids.

V is TRBV5-1 and J is TRBJ1-2; tentative D call: TRBD1 (6 bases). Germline V lookup: CDR1 SGHRS, CDR2 YFSETQ. CDR3 length: 14 residues. V was shortened by 6 bases and J by 3 bases, with 15 bases between the two germline ends. Here the CDR3 reads CASKEGQGHYGYTF. In DNA, the CDR3 is TGCGCCAGCAAAGAAGGCCAGGGGCACTATGGCTACACCTTC.

The CDR3 DNA reads as TGCAGCGTTGAAGAAGGGGCTTATTCAGAAGCTTTCTTT. Translating it yields CSVEEGAYSEAFF. This rearrangement joins TRBV29-1 to TRBJ1-1; D is possibly TRBD1 (5 bases). CDR1 SQVTM and CDR2 ANQGSEA come from the germline V gene. Deletions cut 0 bases from V and 8 bases from J, with 13 bases between. The CDR3 has 13 residues.

The V gene is TRBV6-6, the J gene TRBJ2-3; D perhaps matches TRBD2 (6 bases). In germline, CDR1 is MNHNY, CDR2 SVGAGI (reference sequence). Deletions cut 3 bases from V and 10 bases from J, with 14 bases between. This CDR3 comprises 13 residues. Here the CDR3 DNA reads TGTGCCAGCAGTTATTCCGACCGACTAGCGCAGTATTTT. Translating it yields CASSYSDRLAQYF.

This chain uses TRBV6-5 with TRBJ1-6; the match to TRBD1 covers 11 bases. V lost 0 bases, J lost 14 bases, and 9 bases stayed unmatched. The CDR3 has 16 residues. Germline V CDR1 and CDR2: MNHEY, SVGAGI. The CDR3 sequence is CASSYSRTGGLVTLHF. CDR3 nucleotide sequence: TGTGCCAGCAGTTACTCGCGGACAGGGGGCTTAGTCACCCTCCACTTT.